This passage covers 4 T cell receptor beta chains from one sample sequenced in a study of blood T cell repertoires in COVID-19. TCRdb keeps only in-frame clones here, not all; method: immunoSEQ multiplex PCR. Among about 270,000 clones listed, approximately 92% were seen once. Sequencing was performed on PBMCs or T cells enriched from blood (not recorded which). The receptors were gathered from a young woman who had recovered from COVID-19.

This chain uses TRBV2 with TRBJ1-2, with 8 bases lining up with TRBD1. Germline V gene lookup returns CDR1 SNHLY and CDR2 FYNNEI. The CDR3 has 12 amino acids. The ends lost 5 bases at V and 6 bases at J; junction bases unmatched: 2. Here the CDR3 reads CASSRTGNGYTF. The CDR3 DNA follows: TGTGCCAGCAGTCGGACAGGGAATGGCTACACCTTC. The full variable domain, its missing parts supplied by reference TRBV2 and TRBJ1-2, is EPEVTQTPSHQVTQMGQEVILRCVPISNHLYFYWYRQILGQKVEFLVSFYNNEISEKSEIFDDQFSVERPDGSNFTLKIRSTKLEDSAMYFCASSRTGNGYTFGSGTRLTVV.

J is TRBJ2-2 and V is TRBV5-1; 7 bases fit TRBD1. The germline V gene has CDR1 SGHRS and CDR2 YFSETQ. The junction had 6 bases not matched to a gene; V was cut back by 2 bases and J by 2 bases. The CDR3 length is 16 residues. CDR3 nucleotides: TGCGCCAGCAGCTTCGCCGGGACAGAAAACACCGGGGAGCTGTTTTTT. Translated, it gives CASSFAGTENTGELFF.

The chain employs TRBV13 and TRBJ2-3; possible D gene TRBD2, 6 bases. The CDR3 totals 13 residues. Germline V gene data show CDR1 as PRHDT and CDR2 as FYEKMQ (reference sequence). Deletions cut 6 bases from V and 4 bases from J, with 11 bases between. DNA of the CDR3: TGTGCCAGCAGGCGGGGCGCGTCAGATACGCAGTATTTT. It codes for CASRRGASDTQYF. Combining the CDR3 with reference TRBV13 and TRBJ2-3 gives the whole variable domain AAGVIQSPRHLIKEKRETATLKCYPIPRHDTVYWYQQGPGQDPQFLISFYEKMQSDKGSIPDRFSAQQFSDYHSELNMSSLELGDSALYFCASRRGASDTQYFGPGTRLTVL.

The rearrangement joins TRBV5-1 to TRBJ1-1, with TRBD1 matching over 12 bases. The CDR3 extends over 21 amino acids. Germline CDR1 is SGHRS and CDR2 is YFSETQ. With 3 bases clipped from V and 3 bases from J, the junction kept 21 bases outside the gene matches. CDR3 sequence reads: CASSYNLMLGQGAYRDTEAFF. The CDR3 nucleotides read TGCGCCAGCAGCTATAACCTTATGTTGGGACAGGGGGCGTATAGGGACACTGAAGCTTTCTTT.